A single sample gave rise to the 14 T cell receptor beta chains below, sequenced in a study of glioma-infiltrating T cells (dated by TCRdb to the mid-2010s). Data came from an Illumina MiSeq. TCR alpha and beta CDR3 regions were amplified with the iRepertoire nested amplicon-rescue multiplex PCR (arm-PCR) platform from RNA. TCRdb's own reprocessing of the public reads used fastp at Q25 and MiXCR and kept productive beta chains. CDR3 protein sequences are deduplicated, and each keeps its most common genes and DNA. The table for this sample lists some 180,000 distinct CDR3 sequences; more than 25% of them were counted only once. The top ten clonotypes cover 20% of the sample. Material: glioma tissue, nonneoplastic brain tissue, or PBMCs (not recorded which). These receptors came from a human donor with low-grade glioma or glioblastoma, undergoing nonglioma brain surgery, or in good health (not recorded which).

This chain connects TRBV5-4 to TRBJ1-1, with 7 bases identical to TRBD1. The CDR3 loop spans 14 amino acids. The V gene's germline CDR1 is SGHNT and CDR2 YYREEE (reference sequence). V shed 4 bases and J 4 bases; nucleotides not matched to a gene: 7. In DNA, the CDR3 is TGTGCCAGCAGCCCTAATCCAGGGGGCACTGAAGCTTTCTTT. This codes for CASSPNPGGTEAFF.

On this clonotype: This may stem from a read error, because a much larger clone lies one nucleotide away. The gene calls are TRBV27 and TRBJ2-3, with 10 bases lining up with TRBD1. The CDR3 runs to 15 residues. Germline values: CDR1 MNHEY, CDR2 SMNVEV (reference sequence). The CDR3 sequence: CAGSVGTGVLDTQYF. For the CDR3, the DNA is TGTGCCGGCAGTGTTGGGACAGGGGTTTTAGATACGCAGTATTTT.

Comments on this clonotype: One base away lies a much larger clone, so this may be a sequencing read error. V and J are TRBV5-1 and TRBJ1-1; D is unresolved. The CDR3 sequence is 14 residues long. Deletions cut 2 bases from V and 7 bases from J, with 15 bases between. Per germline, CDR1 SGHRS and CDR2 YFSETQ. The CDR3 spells CASSFLDRQSEAFF. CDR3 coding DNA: TGCGCCAGCAGCTTCCTTGATCGGCAGAGTGAAGCTTTCTTT.

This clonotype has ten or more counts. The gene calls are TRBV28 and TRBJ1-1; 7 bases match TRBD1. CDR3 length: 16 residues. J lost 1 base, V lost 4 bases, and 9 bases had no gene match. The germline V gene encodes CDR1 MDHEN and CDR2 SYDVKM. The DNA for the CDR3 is TGTGCCAGCAGTTCCTACTCGACAGGGTGGAACACTGAAGCTTTCTTT. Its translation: CASSSYSTGWNTEAFF.

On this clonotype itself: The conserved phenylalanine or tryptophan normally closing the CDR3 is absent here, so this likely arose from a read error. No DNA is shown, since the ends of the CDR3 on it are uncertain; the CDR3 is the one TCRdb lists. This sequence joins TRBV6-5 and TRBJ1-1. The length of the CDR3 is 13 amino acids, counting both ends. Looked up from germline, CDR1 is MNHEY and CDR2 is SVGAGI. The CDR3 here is CASSYRQNTEALI.

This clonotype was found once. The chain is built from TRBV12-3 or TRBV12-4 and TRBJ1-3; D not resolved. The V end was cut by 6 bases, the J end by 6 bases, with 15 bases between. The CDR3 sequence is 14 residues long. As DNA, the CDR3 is TGTGCCAGCAGATTTAACGCGGGCGAAAACACCATATATTTT. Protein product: CASRFNAGENTIYF.

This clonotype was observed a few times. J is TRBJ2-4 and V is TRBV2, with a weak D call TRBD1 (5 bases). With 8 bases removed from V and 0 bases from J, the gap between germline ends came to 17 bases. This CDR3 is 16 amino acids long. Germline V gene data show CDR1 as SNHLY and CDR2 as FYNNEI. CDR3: CASARVRVRAKNIQYF. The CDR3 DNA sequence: TGTGCCAGCGCCCGAGTCAGGGTTAGAGCCAAAAACATTCAGTACTTC.

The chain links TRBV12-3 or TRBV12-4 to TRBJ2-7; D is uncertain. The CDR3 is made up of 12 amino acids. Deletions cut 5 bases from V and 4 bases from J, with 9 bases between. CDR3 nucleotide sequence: TGTGCCAGCAGTCACGGTTCATACGAGCAGTACTTC. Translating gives CASSHGSYEQYF.

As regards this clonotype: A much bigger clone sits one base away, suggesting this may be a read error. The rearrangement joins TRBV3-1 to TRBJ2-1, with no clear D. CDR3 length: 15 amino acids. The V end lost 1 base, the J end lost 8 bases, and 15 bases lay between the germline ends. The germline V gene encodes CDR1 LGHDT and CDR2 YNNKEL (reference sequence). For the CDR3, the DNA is TGTGCCAGCAGCCAAGGTCCCGGACCCGGAGATGAGCAGTTCTTC. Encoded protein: CASSQGPGPGDEQFF.

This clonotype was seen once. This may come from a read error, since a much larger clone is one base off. The CDR3 sequence: CASSPPFWQETGLLGYTF. CDR3 coding DNA: TGTGCCAGCAGTCCCCCCTTCTGGCAGGAAACCGGACTGCTTGGCTACACCTTC. This chain connects TRBV28 to TRBJ1-2; no firm D call. The V gene lost 5 bases and the J gene lost 7 bases, with 29 bases spanning the gap. This CDR3 comprises 18 residues. Germline CDR1 MDHEN, CDR2 SYDVKM.

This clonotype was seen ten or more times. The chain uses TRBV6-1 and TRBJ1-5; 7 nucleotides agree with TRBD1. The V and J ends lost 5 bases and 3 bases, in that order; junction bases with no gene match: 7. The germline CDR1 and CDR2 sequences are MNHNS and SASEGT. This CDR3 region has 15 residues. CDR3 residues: CASSKGTANNQPQHF. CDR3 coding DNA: TGTGCCAGCAGTAAGGGGACAGCGAACAATCAGCCCCAGCATTTT.

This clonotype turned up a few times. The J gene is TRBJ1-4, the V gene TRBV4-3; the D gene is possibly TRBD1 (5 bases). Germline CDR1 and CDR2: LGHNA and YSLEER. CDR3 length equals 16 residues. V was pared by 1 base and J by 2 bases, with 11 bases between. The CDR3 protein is CASSQVGESTNEKLFF. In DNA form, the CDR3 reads TGCGCCAGCAGCCAAGTAGGGGAGAGTACTAATGAAAAACTGTTTTTT.

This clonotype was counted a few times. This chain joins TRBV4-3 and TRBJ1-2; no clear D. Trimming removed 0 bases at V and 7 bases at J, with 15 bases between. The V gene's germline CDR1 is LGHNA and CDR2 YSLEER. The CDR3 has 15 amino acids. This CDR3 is CASSQDSHGLSGYTF. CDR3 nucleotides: TGCGCCAGCAGCCAAGATAGTCACGGGTTGTCTGGCTACACCTTC.

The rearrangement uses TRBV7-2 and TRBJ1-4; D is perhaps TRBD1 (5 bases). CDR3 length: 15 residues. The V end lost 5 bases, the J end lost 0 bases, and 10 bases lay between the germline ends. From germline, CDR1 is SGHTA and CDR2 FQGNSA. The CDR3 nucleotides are TGTGCCAGCAGCGCTGGGACCGCAACTAATGAAAAACTGTTTTTT. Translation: CASSAGTATNEKLFF.